The clone carrying this T cell receptor beta chain was recorded many times. V dropped 7 bases and J dropped 1; count of bases not matched to a gene: 9. CDR1 is DFQATT and CDR2 is SNEGSKA in the germline V gene (reference sequence). CDR3 length: 14 residues. This sample was taken from a study of regulatory T cells in long-lasting Graves disease. The time point is: newly diagnosed GD, antithyroid drugs for less than 3 months. With RNA extracted from PBMCs as input, the TCR library was made. Investigators prepared the TCR beta libraries by applying iRepertoire HTBI primers and Arm-PCR of CDR3 regions. One entry per CDR3 protein, called by TCRdb with MiXCR from the multiplex PCR reads. The data contain hundreds of thousands of distinct CDR3 sequences, roughly 16% of them singletons. These data were likewise used in another study, on T cells in Graves' hyperthyroidism and ophthalmopathy.

The chain couples TRBV20-1 to TRBJ2-7, with 8 bases fitting TRBD2. Material: peripheral blood mononuclear cells (PBMCs), obtained at new diagnosis, from a patient treated with antithyroid drugs. The receptor was isolated from a man younger than 35 with Graves disease. The CDR3, as DNA: TGCAGTGTCCGATCTAGCGGGCCATCCTACGAGCAGTACTTC. As protein: CSVRSSGPSYEQYF.